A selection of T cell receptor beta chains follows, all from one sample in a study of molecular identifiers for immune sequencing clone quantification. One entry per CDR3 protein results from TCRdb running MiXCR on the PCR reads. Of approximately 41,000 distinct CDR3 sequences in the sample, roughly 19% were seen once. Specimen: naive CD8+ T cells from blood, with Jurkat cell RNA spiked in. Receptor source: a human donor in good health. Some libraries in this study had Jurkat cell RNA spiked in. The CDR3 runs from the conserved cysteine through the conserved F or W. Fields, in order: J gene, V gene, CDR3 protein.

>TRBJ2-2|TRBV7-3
CASSLTGELFF
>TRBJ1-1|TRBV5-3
CASSLVLGGTEAFF
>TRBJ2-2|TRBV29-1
CSALGDGTSGSSTGGLFF
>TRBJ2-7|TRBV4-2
CASSQENLSYEQYF
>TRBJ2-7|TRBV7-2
CASSPGQGVHYEQYF
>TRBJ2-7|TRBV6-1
CASPPGPGYEQYF
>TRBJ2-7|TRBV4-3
CASSQDWGGEQYF
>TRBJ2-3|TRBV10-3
CAISMTSGGVGDTQYF
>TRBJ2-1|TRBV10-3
CAIRVGTSAYNEQFF
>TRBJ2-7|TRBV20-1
CSARDGQTYEQYF
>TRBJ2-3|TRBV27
CASSTWDGPSTDTQYF
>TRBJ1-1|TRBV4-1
CASSQEAGLTGAFF
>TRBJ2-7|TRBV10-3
CAIRIDRDSSYEQYF
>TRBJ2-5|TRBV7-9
CASSLLAGVETQYF
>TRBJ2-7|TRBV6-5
CASSYGTGNSYEQYF
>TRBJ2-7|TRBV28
CAVWGPYEQYF
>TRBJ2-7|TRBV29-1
CSVVLLGGSYEQYF